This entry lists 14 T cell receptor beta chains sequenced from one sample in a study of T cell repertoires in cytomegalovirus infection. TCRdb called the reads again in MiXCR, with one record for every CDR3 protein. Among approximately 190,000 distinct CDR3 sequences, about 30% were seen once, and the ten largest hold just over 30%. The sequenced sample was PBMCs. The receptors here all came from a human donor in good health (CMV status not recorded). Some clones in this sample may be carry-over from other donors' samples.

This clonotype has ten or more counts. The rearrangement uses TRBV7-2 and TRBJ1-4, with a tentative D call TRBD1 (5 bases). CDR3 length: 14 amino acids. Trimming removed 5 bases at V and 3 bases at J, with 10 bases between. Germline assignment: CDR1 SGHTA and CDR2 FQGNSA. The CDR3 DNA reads TGTGCCAGCAGCCCCGGGACCGCTAATGAAAAACTGTTTTTT. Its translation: CASSPGTANEKLFF.

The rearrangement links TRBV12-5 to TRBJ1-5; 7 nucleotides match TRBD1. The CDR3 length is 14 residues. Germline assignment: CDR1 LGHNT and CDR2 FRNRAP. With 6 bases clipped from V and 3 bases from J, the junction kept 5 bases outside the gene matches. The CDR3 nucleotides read TGTGCTAGTGGCACCGGGACAGTCAATCAGCCCCAGCATTTT. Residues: CASGTGTVNQPQHF.

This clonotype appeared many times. The CDR3: CASSLGGGANQPQHF. Written as DNA, the CDR3 is TGTGCCAGCAGCTTAGGAGGGGGGGCCAATCAGCCCCAGCATTTT. The gene calls are TRBV7-2 and TRBJ1-5, with a weak D call TRBD1 (6 bases). Deletions cut 1 base from V and 3 bases from J, with 10 bases between. Germline values: CDR1 SGHTA, CDR2 FQGNSA. This CDR3 has 15 residues.

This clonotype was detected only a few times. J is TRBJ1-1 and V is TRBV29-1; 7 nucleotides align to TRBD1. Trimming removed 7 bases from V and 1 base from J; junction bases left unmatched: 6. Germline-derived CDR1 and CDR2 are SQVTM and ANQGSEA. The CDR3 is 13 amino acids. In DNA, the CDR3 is TGCAGCGGGGGGGACAGTAGGAACACTGAAGCTTTCTTT. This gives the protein CSGGDSRNTEAFF.

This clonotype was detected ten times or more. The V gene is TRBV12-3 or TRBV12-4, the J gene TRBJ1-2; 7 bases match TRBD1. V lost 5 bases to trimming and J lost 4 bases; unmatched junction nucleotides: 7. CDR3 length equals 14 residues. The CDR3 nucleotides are TGTGCCAGCAGTCACCGAGGGGGCGGCTATGGCTACACCTTC. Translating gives CASSHRGGGYGYTF.

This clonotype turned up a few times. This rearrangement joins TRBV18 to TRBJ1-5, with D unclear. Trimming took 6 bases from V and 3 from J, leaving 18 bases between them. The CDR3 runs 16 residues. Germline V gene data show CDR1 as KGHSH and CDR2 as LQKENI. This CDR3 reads CASSPTGPSYNQPQHF. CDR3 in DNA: TGTGCCAGCTCTCCCACTGGGCCGTCGTACAATCAGCCCCAGCATTTT.

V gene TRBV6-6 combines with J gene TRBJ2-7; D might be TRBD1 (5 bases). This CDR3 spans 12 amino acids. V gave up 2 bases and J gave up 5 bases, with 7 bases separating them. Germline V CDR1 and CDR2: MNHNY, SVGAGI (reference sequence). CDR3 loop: CASSYRGHEQYF. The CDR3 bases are TGTGCCAGCAGTTACAGGGGCCACGAGCAGTACTTC.

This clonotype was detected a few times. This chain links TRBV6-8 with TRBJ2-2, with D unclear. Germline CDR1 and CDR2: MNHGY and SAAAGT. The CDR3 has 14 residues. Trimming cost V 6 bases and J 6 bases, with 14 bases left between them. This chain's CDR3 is CASRSVGPAGELFF. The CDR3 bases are TGTGCCAGCAGGTCTGTAGGACCGGCCGGGGAGCTGTTTTTT.

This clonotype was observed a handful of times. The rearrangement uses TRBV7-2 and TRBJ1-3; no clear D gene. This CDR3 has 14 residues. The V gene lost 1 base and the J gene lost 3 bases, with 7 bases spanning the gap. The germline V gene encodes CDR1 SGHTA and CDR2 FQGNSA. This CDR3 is CASSLVGGGNTIYF. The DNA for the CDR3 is TGTGCCAGCAGCTTAGTAGGTGGTGGAAACACCATATATTTT. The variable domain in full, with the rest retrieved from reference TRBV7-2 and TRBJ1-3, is GAGVSQSPSNKVTEKGKDVELRCDPISGHTALYWYRQSLGQGLEFLIYFQGNSAPDKSGLPSDRFSAERTGGSVSTLTIQRTQQEDSAVYLCASSLVGGGNTIYFGEGSWLTVV.

The CDR3 loop reads CASSAYRPGTGRTGELFF. The DNA for the CDR3 is TGTGCCAGCAGTGCTTATAGACCTGGGACAGGGAGAACCGGGGAGCTGTTTTTT. V and J are TRBV2 and TRBJ2-2, with 9 bases aligning to TRBD1. V was pared by 4 bases and J by 5 bases, with 14 bases of the junction left unmatched. The CDR3 totals 18 residues. CDR1 is SNHLY, CDR2 FYNNEI, per germline.

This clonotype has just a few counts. CDR3 residues: CASSLGPGQGEAFF. CDR3 bases: TGTGCCAGCAGCTTGGGGCCGGGACAGGGAGAAGCTTTCTTT. The chain carries TRBV5-5 and TRBJ1-1; TRBD1 matches 9 bases. This CDR3 is 14 amino acids long. V was clipped by 0 bases and J by 8 bases; unmatched bases: 5. The germline V gene has CDR1 SGHKS and CDR2 YYEKEE (reference sequence).

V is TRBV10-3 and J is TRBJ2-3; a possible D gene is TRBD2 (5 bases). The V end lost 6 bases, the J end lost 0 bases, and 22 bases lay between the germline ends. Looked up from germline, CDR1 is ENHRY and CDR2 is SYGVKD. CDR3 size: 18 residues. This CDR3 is CAISPGLTRGYSTDTQYF. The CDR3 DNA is TGTGCCATCAGCCCCGGCCTCACGAGAGGGTACAGCACAGATACGCAGTATTTT.

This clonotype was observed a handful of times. CDR3 DNA: TGTGCCAGCAGCCCGGAGGGGAGCAATTCACCCCTCCACTTT. It is translated as CASSPEGSNSPLHF. This chain links TRBV5-6 with TRBJ1-6, with D maybe TRBD1 (5 bases). The ends were cut back, 4 bases at V and 7 bases at J, with 12 bases in the middle. Per germline, CDR1 SGHDT and CDR2 YYEEEE. The CDR3 length is 14 residues.

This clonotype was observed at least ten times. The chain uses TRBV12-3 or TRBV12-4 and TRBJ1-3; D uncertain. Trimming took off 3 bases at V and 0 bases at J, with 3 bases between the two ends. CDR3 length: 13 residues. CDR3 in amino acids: CASSLLSGNTIYF. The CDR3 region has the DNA TGTGCCAGCAGTTTGCTCTCTGGAAACACCATATATTTT.